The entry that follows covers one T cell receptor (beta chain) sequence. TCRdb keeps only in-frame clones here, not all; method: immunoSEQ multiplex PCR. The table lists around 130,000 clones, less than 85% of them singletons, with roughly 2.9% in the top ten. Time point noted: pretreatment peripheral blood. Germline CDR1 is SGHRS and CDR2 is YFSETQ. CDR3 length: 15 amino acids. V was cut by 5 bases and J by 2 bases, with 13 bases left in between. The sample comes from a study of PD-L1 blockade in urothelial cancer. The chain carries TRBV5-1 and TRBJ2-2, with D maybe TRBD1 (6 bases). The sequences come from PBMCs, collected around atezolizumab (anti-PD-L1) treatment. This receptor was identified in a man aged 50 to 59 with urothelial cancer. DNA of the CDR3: TGCGCCAGCAGATCCAGGACAGATAACACCGGGGAGCTGTTTTTT. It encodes CASRSRTDNTGELFF.